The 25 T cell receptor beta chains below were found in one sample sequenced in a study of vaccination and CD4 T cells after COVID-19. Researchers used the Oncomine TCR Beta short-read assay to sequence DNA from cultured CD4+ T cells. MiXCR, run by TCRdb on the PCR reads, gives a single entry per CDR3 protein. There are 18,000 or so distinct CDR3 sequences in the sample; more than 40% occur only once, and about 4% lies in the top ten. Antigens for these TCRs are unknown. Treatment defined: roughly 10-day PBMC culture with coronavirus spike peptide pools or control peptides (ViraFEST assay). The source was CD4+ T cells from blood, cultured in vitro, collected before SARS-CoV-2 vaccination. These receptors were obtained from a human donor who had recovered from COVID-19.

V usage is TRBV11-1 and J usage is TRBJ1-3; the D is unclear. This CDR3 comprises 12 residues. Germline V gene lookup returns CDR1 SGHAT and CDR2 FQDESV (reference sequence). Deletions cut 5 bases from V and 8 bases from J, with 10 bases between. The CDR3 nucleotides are TGTGCCAGCAGCCGCGAAGACTACACCATATATTTT. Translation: CASSREDYTIYF.

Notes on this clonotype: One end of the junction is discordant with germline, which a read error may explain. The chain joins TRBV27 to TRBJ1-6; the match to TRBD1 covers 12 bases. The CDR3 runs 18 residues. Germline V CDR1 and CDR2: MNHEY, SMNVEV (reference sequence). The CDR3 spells CASSMAGTGGMVWSPLYF. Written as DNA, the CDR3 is TGTGCCAGCAGCATGGCGGGGACAGGGGGCATGGTATGGTCACCCCTCTACTTT.

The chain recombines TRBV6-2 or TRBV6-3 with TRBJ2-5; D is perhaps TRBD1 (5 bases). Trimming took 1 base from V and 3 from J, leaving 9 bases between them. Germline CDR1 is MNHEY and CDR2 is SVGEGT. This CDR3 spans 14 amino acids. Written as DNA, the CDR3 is TGTGCCAGCAGTTACTTATTAGGGGAAGAGACCCAGTACTTC. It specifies CASSYLLGEETQYF.

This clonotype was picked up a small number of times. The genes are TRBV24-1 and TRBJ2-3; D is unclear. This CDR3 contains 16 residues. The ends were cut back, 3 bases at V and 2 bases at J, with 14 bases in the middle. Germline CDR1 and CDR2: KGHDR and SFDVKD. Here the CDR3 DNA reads TGTGCCACCAGTGATCCCCCGTGGCCTACCACAGATACGCAGTATTTT. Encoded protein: CATSDPPWPTTDTQYF.

CDR3 in amino acids: CASSKDREGGEAFF. The CDR3 DNA is TGTGCCAGCAGTAAGGACAGGGAGGGCGGTGAAGCTTTCTTT. The chain employs TRBV6-1 and TRBJ1-1, with TRBD1 matching over 8 bases. The CDR3 totals 14 residues. With 5 bases clipped from V and 7 bases from J, the junction kept 9 bases outside the gene matches. CDR1 and CDR2 (germline): MNHNS, SASEGT.

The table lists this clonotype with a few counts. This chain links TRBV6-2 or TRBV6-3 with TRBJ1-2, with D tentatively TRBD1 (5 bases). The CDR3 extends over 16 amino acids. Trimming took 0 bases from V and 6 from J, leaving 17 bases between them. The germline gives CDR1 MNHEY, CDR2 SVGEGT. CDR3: CASSYSGGESANGYTF. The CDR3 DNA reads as TGTGCCAGCAGTTACTCTGGGGGGGAATCGGCGAATGGCTACACCTTC.

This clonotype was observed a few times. CDR3 residues: CASRAGTGSNQPQHF. The CDR3 DNA is TGCGCCAGCAGGGCCGGGACAGGGAGCAATCAGCCCCAGCATTTT. The chain uses TRBV10-2 and TRBJ1-5; TRBD1 matches at 9 bases. The CDR3 is made up of 15 amino acids. Germline CDR1 is WSHSY and CDR2 is SAAADI. V gave up 6 bases and J gave up 1 base; unmatched junction bases: 4.

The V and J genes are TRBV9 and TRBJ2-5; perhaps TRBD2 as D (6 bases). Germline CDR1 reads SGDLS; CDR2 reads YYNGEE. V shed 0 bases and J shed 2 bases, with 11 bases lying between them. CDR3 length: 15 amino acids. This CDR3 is CASSVGSAGQETQYF. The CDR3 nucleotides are TGTGCCAGCAGCGTAGGGTCGGCGGGACAAGAGACCCAGTACTTC. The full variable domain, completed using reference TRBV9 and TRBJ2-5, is DSGVTQTPKHLITATGQRVTLRCSPRSGDLSVYWYQQSLDQGLQFLIQYYNGEERAKGNILERFSAQQFPDLHSELNLSSLELGDSALYFCASSVGSAGQETQYFGPGTRLLVL.

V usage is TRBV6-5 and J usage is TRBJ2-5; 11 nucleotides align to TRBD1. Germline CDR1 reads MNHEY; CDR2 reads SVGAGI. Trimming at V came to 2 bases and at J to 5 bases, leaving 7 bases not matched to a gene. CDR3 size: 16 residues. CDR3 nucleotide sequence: TGTGCCAGCAGTTACCACGGACAGGGGGCGGGGGAGACCCAGTACTTC. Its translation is CASSYHGQGAGETQYF.

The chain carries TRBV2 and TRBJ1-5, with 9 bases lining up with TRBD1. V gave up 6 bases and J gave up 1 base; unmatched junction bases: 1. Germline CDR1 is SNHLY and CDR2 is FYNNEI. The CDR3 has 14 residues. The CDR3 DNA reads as TGTGCCAGCAGAGGGACAGGGAGCAATCAGCCCCAGCATTTT. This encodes CASRGTGSNQPQHF. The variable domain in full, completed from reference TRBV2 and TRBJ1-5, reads EPEVTQTPSHQVTQMGQEVILRCVPISNHLYFYWYRQILGQKVEFLVSFYNNEISEKSEIFDDQFSVERPDGSNFTLKIRSTKLEDSAMYFCASRGTGSNQPQHFGDGTRLSIL.

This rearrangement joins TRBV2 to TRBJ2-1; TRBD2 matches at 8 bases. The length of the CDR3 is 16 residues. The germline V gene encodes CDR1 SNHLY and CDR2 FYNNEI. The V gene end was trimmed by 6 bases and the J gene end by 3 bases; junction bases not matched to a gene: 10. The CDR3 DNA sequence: TGTGCCAGCAGAGGGTCAAGCGGGAGATTCTACAATGAGCAGTTCTTC. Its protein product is CASRGSSGRFYNEQFF.

CDR3 amino acids: CASSPTSGALTDTQYF. The CDR3 DNA follows: TGTGCCAGCAGCCCGACTAGCGGGGCTCTCACAGATACGCAGTATTTT. V gene TRBV7-6 combines with J gene TRBJ2-3; TRBD2 matches 11 bases. The CDR3 covers 16 residues. The germline gives CDR1 SGHVS, CDR2 FNYEAQ. The V segment lost 5 bases and the J segment 2 bases; nucleotides outside the gene matches: 6.

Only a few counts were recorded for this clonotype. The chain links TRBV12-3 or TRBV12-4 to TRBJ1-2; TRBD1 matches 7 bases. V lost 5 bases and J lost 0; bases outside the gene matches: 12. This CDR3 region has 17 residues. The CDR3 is CASSVRTGPASNYGYTF. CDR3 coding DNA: TGTGCCAGCAGTGTTAGGACAGGCCCCGCTTCTAACTATGGCTACACCTTC.

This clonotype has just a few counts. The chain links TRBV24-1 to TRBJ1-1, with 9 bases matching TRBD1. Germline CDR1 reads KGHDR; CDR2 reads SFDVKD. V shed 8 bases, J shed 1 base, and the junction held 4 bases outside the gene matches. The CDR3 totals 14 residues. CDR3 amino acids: CATKTGGENTEAFF. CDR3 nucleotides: TGTGCCACCAAAACAGGGGGCGAGAACACTGAAGCTTTCTTT.

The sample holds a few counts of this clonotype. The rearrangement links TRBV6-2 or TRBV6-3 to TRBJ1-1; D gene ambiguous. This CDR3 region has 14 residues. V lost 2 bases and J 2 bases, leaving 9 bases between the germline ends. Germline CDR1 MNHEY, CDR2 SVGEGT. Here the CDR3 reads CASSYGQPNTEAFF. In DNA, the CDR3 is TGTGCCAGCAGTTACGGCCAGCCAAACACTGAAGCTTTCTTT.

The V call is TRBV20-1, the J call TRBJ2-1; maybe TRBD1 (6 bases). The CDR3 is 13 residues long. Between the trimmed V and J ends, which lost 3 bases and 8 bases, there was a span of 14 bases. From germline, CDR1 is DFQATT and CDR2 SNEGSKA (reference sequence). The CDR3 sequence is CSASPRGRDEQFF. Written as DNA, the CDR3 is TGCAGTGCTAGCCCCAGGGGCCGGGATGAGCAGTTCTTC.

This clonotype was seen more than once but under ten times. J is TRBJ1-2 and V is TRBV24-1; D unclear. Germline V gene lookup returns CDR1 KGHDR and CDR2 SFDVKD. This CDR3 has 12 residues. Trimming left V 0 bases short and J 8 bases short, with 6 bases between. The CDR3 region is CATSDLLQGYTF. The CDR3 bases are TGTGCCACCAGTGATTTGCTCCAGGGCTACACCTTC.

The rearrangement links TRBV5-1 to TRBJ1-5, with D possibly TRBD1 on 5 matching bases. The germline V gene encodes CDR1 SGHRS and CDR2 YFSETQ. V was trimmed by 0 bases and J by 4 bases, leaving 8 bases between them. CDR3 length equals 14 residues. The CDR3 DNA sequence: TGCGCCAGCAGCTTGGGGGACGGGAATCAGCCCCAGCATTTT. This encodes CASSLGDGNQPQHF.

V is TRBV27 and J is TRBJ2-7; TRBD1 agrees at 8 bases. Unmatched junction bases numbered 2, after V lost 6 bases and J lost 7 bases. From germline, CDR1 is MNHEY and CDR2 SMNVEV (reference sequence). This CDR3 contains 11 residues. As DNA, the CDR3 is TGTGCCAGCAGGGACAGGGAGGAGCAGTACTTC. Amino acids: CASRDREEQYF.

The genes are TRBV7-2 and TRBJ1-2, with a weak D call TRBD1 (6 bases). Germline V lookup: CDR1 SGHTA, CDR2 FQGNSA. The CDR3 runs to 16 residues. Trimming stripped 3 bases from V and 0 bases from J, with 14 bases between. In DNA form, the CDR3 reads TGTGCCAGCAGCTTCGATCCGGGACATCCTAACTATGGCTACACCTTC. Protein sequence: CASSFDPGHPNYGYTF.

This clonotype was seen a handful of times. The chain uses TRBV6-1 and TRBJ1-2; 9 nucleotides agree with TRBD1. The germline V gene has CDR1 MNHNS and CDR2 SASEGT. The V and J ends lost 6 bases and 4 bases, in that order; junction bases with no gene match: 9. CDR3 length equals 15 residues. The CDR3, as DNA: TGTGCCAGCAGCAGCCTGGACAGGGGACCCTATGGCTACACCTTC. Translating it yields CASSSLDRGPYGYTF.

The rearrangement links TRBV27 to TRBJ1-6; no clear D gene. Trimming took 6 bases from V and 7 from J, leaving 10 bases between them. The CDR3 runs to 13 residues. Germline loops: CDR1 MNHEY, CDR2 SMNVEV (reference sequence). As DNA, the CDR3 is TGTGCCAGCAGCTTAGGGAGGAATTCACCCCTCCACTTT. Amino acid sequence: CASSLGRNSPLHF.

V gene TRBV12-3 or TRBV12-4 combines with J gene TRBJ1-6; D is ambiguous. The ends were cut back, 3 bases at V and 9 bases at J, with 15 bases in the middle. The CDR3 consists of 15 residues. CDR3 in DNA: TGTGCCAGCAGTTTGACGGGCGAAGGGCCTTCACCCCTCCACTTT. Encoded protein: CASSLTGEGPSPLHF.

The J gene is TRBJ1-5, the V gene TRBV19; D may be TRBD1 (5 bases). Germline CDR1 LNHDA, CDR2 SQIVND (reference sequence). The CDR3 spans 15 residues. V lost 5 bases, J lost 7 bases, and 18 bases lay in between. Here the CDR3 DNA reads TGTGCCAGTAGTCTAGGCGGGGGGTATGGACAGCCCCAGCATTTT. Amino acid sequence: CASSLGGGYGQPQHF.

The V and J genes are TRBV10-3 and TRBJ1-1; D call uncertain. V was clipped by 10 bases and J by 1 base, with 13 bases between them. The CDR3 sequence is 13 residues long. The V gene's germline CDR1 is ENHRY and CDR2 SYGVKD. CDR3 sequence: CATISLGNTEAFF. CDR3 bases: TGTGCCACTATCAGTCTGGGGAACACTGAAGCTTTCTTT.